This T cell receptor beta chain was observed in a study of identical twins. Germline loops: CDR1 LGHDT, CDR2 YNNKEL (reference sequence). The trim removed 10 bases at V and 3 bases at J, leaving 17 bases unmatched. CDR3 size: 17 residues. A universal primer site came from template switching; cDNA carried unique molecular identifiers. TCRdb ran MiXCR on the 5' RACE reads and lists one entry per CDR3 protein. Here the sample spans roughly 630,000 distinct CDR3 sequences, just over 7% being singletons. Healthy Caucasians made up all donors. This same sample was also taken into another study, of yellow fever vaccine responses in identical twins.

Sequences were obtained from PBMCs. This chain links TRBV3-1 with TRBJ2-4; the match to TRBD2 covers 8 bases. This TCR was recovered from a woman aged 18-29 years in good health. The CDR3 nucleotides are TGTGCCACCTCCCAAGGGGTAGCGGGGAATGTCAAAAACATTCAGTACTTC. This encodes CATSQGVAGNVKNIQYF.